This TCR beta chain originates from a study of blood T cell repertoires in COVID-19. Study in general: Researchers got acute and convalescent COVID-19 samples from the United States, Italy and Spain.

Source study methods: Using reference gene primer amplification, nucleated cell counts were estimated. Sequenced by immunoSEQ multiplex PCR; TCRdb stores in-frame clones only, minus some. V, J and clone size are those of that table, while D and trimming were read from the DNA. This table holds some 150,000 clones, approximately 88% found once. Participants spanned ages about 18 to 90 years and resided in some 22 US areas. Grouping used clinical history reported by participants in a survey and questionnaire. Germline V gene lookup returns CDR1 SGHRS and CDR2 YFSETQ. The ends lost 2 bases at V and 1 base at J; junction bases unmatched: 5. The CDR3 totals 16 residues.

The rearrangement links TRBV5-1 to TRBJ2-5, with 10 bases lining up with TRBD2. Source material: PBMCs or T cells enriched from blood (not recorded which). The receptor comes from a woman between 25 and 40 years old with acute COVID-19. CDR3 nucleotide sequence: TGCGCCAGCAGCTTCGCTAGCGGGAGAACCCAAGAGACCCAGTACTTC. Its protein product is CASSFASGRTQETQYF. The complete variable domain, with remaining parts taken from reference TRBV5-1 and TRBJ2-5, reads KAGVTQTPRYLIKTRGQQVTLSCSPISGHRSVSWYQQTPGQGLQFLFEYFSETQRNKGNFPGRFSGRQFSNSRSEMNVSTLELGDSALYLCASSFASGRTQETQYFGPGTRLLVL.